These 25 T cell receptor beta chains were all obtained from the same sample, sequenced in a study of T cells in Graves' hyperthyroidism and ophthalmopathy. What was amplified from RNA transcripts were TCR beta CDR3 regions. With the HTBI primer set, the TCR CDR3 went through a first round of RT-PCR. From the multiplex PCR reads, TCRdb called clonotypes with MiXCR, one entry per CDR3 protein. The table lists about 400,000 distinct CDR3 sequences, 25% of them singletons. Sequencing was performed on blood. The receptors were gathered from a man in his fifties with Graves' hyperthyroidism.

This clonotype has just a few counts. This chain uses TRBV7-3 with TRBJ2-1; 9 nucleotides agree with TRBD2. The CDR3 loop spans 15 amino acids. V lost 0 bases, J lost 7 bases, and 4 bases stayed unmatched. Germline V CDR1 and CDR2: SGHTA, FQGTGA. The CDR3 sequence: CASSLTFTSGNEQFF. The CDR3 DNA is TGTGCCAGCAGCTTAACGTTTACTAGCGGGAATGAGCAGTTCTTC.

This clonotype occurred a few times. This sequence joins TRBV28 and TRBJ1-5; D uncertain. This CDR3 has 15 amino acids. CDR1 and CDR2 from the germline V gene are MDHEN and SYDVKM. V dropped 6 bases and J dropped 3 bases, with 15 bases sitting between them. CDR3 DNA sequence: TGTGCCAGCAGAGTCGATCTGACACACAATCAGCCCCAGCATTTT. The encoded protein is CASRVDLTHNQPQHF.

This clonotype was observed at least ten times. The rearrangement links TRBV7-6 to TRBJ1-1; no clear D gene. V lost 5 bases to trimming and J lost 1 base, with 11 bases between them. The CDR3 is 14 residues long. Germline values: CDR1 SGHVS, CDR2 FNYEAQ. Written as DNA, the CDR3 is TGTGCCAGCAGCCCTCATGGAAAGAACACTGAAGCTTTCTTT. It yields the protein CASSPHGKNTEAFF.

This clonotype has only a few counts. The rearrangement links TRBV4-2 to TRBJ2-2; D ambiguous. V gave up 0 bases and J gave up 5 bases, with 16 bases separating them. This CDR3 region has 17 residues. Per germline, CDR1 LGHNA and CDR2 YNFKEQ. CDR3 loop: CASSQDWSSRKTGELFF. The CDR3 DNA sequence: TGTGCCAGCAGCCAAGATTGGTCTAGTAGGAAAACCGGGGAGCTGTTTTTT.

The rearrangement uses TRBV5-1 and TRBJ1-6; no firm D call. Trimming cost V 4 bases and J 9 bases, with 11 bases left between them. Germline CDR1 and CDR2: SGHRS and YFSETQ. This CDR3 has 13 residues. CDR3 in DNA: TGCGCCAGCAGCACTGACTTGGGTTCACCCCTCCACTTT. Amino acids: CASSTDLGSPLHF.

The chain employs TRBV19 and TRBJ2-1, with D possibly TRBD2 on 6 matching bases. Germline assignment: CDR1 LNHDA and CDR2 SQIVND (reference sequence). Deletions cut 11 bases from V and 2 bases from J, with 13 bases between. The CDR3 sequence is 13 residues long. The CDR3 loop reads CARVAETYNEQFF. For the CDR3, the DNA is TGTGCCCGTGTAGCGGAAACCTACAATGAGCAGTTCTTC.

In this sample, this clonotype turned up many times. The genes are TRBV7-9 and TRBJ2-7; 9 bases match TRBD2. The CDR3 contains 16 residues. Germline V gives CDR1 SEHNR, CDR2 FQNEAQ (reference sequence). Trimming took 1 base from V and 0 from J; bases not matched to a gene: 4. The chain's CDR3 is CASSLVAAGGSYEQYF. The CDR3 DNA follows: TGTGCCAGCAGCTTAGTTGCAGCGGGAGGCTCCTACGAGCAGTACTTC. Full variable domain (remainder filled in from reference TRBV7-9 and TRBJ2-7): DTGVSQNPRHKITKRGQNVTFRCDPISEHNRLYWYRQTLGQGPEFLTYFQNEAQLEKSRLLSDRFSAERPKGSFSTLEIQRTEQGDSAMYLCASSLVAAGGSYEQYFGPGTRLTVT.

This clonotype came up many times. V is TRBV13 and J is TRBJ2-6, with D unclear. The V gene's germline CDR1 is PRHDT and CDR2 FYEKMQ (reference sequence). V lost 1 base, J lost 1 base, and 5 bases lay in between. This CDR3 is built from 15 residues. CDR3 nucleotide sequence: TGTGCCAGCAGCTTAGAGGGTTCTGGGGCCAACGTCCTGACTTTC. Its protein product is CASSLEGSGANVLTF.

The sample holds a few counts of this clonotype. The J gene is TRBJ1-2, the V gene TRBV29-1, with unresolved D. Trimming pared 4 bases from V and 0 bases from J, leaving 9 bases between. CDR1 is SQVTM and CDR2 is ANQGSEA in the germline V gene. The CDR3 spans 13 residues. The CDR3 spells CSVVVAANYGYTF. The CDR3 DNA reads as TGCAGCGTTGTTGTCGCGGCTAACTATGGCTACACCTTC.

The genes are TRBV24-1 and TRBJ1-3; D possibly corresponds to TRBD1 (5 bases). Germline CDR1 KGHDR, CDR2 SFDVKD. The CDR3 runs 14 residues. Trimming took off 6 bases at V and 1 base at J, with 9 bases between the two ends. CDR3 residues: CATSPGGSGNTIYF. The CDR3 region has the DNA TGTGCCACCAGTCCCGGGGGTTCTGGAAACACCATATATTTT.

The rearrangement links TRBV6-5 to TRBJ1-1; 10 nucleotides align to TRBD1. Per germline, CDR1 MNHEY and CDR2 SVGAGI. J lost 4 bases, V lost 0 bases, and 5 bases had no gene match. The CDR3 spans 16 residues. The CDR3 loop reads CASSYSRTGGATEAFF. The CDR3 DNA reads as TGTGCCAGCAGTTACTCTCGGACAGGGGGGGCCACTGAAGCTTTCTTT.

The rearrangement joins TRBV7-9 to TRBJ2-7; TRBD2 is a possible D gene (7 bases). Germline-derived CDR1 and CDR2 are SEHNR and FQNEAQ (reference sequence). Trimming removed 5 bases from V and 0 bases from J, with 14 bases in between. This CDR3 contains 15 residues. This chain's CDR3 is CASSRGGESSYEQYF. The CDR3 DNA reads as TGTGCCAGCAGCCGAGGGGGGGAAAGCTCCTACGAGCAGTACTTC.

The chain couples TRBV27 to TRBJ1-2, with D tentatively TRBD1 (5 bases). The CDR3 extends over 14 amino acids. Trimming took off 4 bases at V and 5 bases at J, with 14 bases between the two ends. Germline assignment: CDR1 MNHEY and CDR2 SMNVEV (reference sequence). In nucleotides, the CDR3 is TGTGCCAGCAGTTCATCCGACAGCTTGTATGGCTACACCTTC. It codes for CASSSSDSLYGYTF.

On this clonotype: Compared with germline, one end of the junction differs, possibly owing to a read error. J is TRBJ2-2 and V is TRBV11-2; D tentatively fits TRBD1 or TRBD2 (5 bases each). The CDR3 covers 15 residues. CDR1 and CDR2 (germline): SGHAT, FQNNGV. This CDR3 reads CASSRDGRSTRELFF. Here the CDR3 DNA reads TGTGCCAGCAGCCGGGACGGCAGGTCCACCAGGGAGCTGTTTTTT.

This clonotype was seen a few times. This sequence joins TRBV19 and TRBJ1-1; a weak D match, TRBD1 (6 bases). This CDR3 comprises 13 residues. Germline V gene lookup returns CDR1 LNHDA and CDR2 SQIVND (reference sequence). V was clipped by 7 bases and J by 5 bases, with 14 bases between them. CDR3: CASTPTRGTEAFF. CDR3 bases: TGTGCCAGTACCCCCACTAGGGGGACTGAAGCTTTCTTT.

The chain is built from TRBV15 and TRBJ1-4; D call uncertain. Trimming took off 9 bases at V and 7 bases at J, with 12 bases between the two ends. Germline CDR1 reads LNHNV; CDR2 reads YYDKDF (reference sequence). The CDR3 has 12 amino acids. The CDR3 sequence is CATKGSSEKLFF. The DNA of the CDR3 is TGTGCCACGAAGGGATCCAGTGAAAAACTGTTTTTT.

With respect to this clonotype: Possible read error: a much larger clone is one base away. The V call is TRBV6-5, the J call TRBJ2-1; D gene ambiguous. From germline, CDR1 is MNHEY and CDR2 SVGAGI. The CDR3 spans 14 residues. The CDR3 sequence: CASSYGMSYTEQFF. As DNA, the CDR3 is TGTGCCAGCAGTTATGGGATGTCCTACACTGAGCAGTTCTTC.

This clonotype was counted only a few times. The chain combines TRBV24-1 with TRBJ2-2; 7 bases are shared with TRBD2. This CDR3 region has 13 residues. V gave up 11 bases and J gave up 0 bases; unmatched junction bases: 2. The germline CDR1 and CDR2 sequences are KGHDR and SFDVKD. The CDR3 loop is CASREANTGELFF. In DNA, the CDR3 is TGTGCCAGCCGGGAGGCGAACACCGGGGAGCTGTTTTTT.

This clonotype was detected only a few times. This chain connects TRBV19 to TRBJ2-1; TRBD1 or TRBD2 may be the D gene (5 bases each). V lost 6 bases and J 6 bases, leaving 18 bases between the germline ends. This CDR3 is built from 15 residues. Germline lookup yields CDR1 LNHDA and CDR2 SQIVND (reference sequence). The CDR3 sequence: CASSPGGVRSNEQFF. The CDR3 DNA sequence: TGTGCCAGTAGCCCTGGGGGTGTCCGCAGCAATGAGCAGTTCTTC.

CDR3 sequence reads: CSVRPGPDTQYF. CDR3 bases: TGCAGCGTGAGACCTGGGCCAGATACGCAGTATTTT. The chain carries TRBV29-1 and TRBJ2-3; D unresolved. Germline loops: CDR1 SQVTM, CDR2 ANQGSEA. This CDR3 has 12 amino acids. V dropped 6 bases and J dropped 4 bases, with 11 bases sitting between them.

This clonotype was seen more than once but under ten times. The chain recombines TRBV24-1 with TRBJ2-3, with D possibly being TRBD1 or TRBD2 (5 bases each). Trimming took 6 bases from V and 6 from J, leaving 21 bases between them. CDR3 length: 16 amino acids. The germline V gene encodes CDR1 KGHDR and CDR2 SFDVKD. CDR3 DNA: TGTGCCACCAGTAAAAAGGGACCCCGGCGGGTGGATACGCAGTATTTT. It encodes CATSKKGPRRVDTQYF.

The sample holds a few counts of this clonotype. The chain joins TRBV7-9 to TRBJ2-1, with 7 nucleotides matching TRBD1. The CDR3 is 13 residues long. The V segment lost 5 bases and the J segment 7 bases; nucleotides outside the gene matches: 5. CDR1 SEHNR and CDR2 FQNEAQ come from the germline V gene (reference sequence). Written as DNA, the CDR3 is TGTGCCAGCAGCAATAGACAGGGTAATGAGCAGTTCTTC. It encodes CASSNRQGNEQFF.

The table lists this clonotype with a count of one. The chain carries TRBV6-1 and TRBJ1-5; TRBD1 is a possible D gene (6 bases). Trimming took off 7 bases at V and 0 bases at J, with 28 bases between the two ends. This CDR3 is built from 20 residues. CDR1 is MNHNS and CDR2 is SASEGT in the germline V gene. The CDR3 DNA follows: TGTGCCAGCACCGAAGGGGTAGGGCAGGGGTCGCTTTATAGCAATCAGCCCCAGCATTTT. This encodes CASTEGVGQGSLYSNQPQHF.

The chain is built from TRBV12-3 or TRBV12-4 and TRBJ1-1; D is unclear. V was clipped by 3 bases and J by 7 bases, with 6 bases between them. The length of the CDR3 is 11 residues. The CDR3 bases are TGTGCCAGCAGTTTTGAGTTTGAAGCTTTCTTT. Residues: CASSFEFEAFF.

This clonotype was picked up a small number of times. V is TRBV7-2 and J is TRBJ2-1; D could derive from TRBD1 or TRBD2 (6 bases each). Between the trimmed V and J ends, which lost 5 bases and 4 bases, there was a span of 18 bases. In germline, CDR1 is SGHTA, CDR2 FQGNSA. The CDR3 is 16 residues long. The CDR3 DNA reads as TGTGCCAGCAGCCATATTTGGACAGCGGGTTACAATGAGCAGTTCTTC. It translates to CASSHIWTAGYNEQFF.